Included here is one T cell receptor beta chain sequence, with context. These data originate in a study of blood T cell repertoires in COVID-19. At the level of the study: Samples taken during acute and convalescent COVID-19 were collected in the United States, Italy and Spain. From T cells, B-cell-depleted T cells, or PBMCs came the material, which was cDNA or gDNA.

In the source study's methods: It was from reference gene primer amplification that nucleated cell counts were estimated. Repertoires were generated with immunoSEQ multiplex PCR, while TCRdb's copy carries only in-frame clones and drops some. V and J calls and clone size come straight from that table; D and trimming were deduced from the DNA. The sample records fewer than 200,000 clones, roughly 70% being singletons. The sample was peripheral blood. This receptor was taken from a woman of 80 years or more with acute or convalescent COVID-19.

In DNA form, the CDR3 reads TGTGCCAGCAGTGAAATCCCGACAGGGGAACGATCACCCCTCCACTTT. It translates to CASSEIPTGERSPLHF. V and J are TRBV6-1 and TRBJ1-6; 8 nucleotides agree with TRBD1. Germline loops: CDR1 MNHNS, CDR2 SASEGT. This CDR3 contains 16 residues. The trim removed 2 bases at V and 10 bases at J, leaving 10 bases unmatched.